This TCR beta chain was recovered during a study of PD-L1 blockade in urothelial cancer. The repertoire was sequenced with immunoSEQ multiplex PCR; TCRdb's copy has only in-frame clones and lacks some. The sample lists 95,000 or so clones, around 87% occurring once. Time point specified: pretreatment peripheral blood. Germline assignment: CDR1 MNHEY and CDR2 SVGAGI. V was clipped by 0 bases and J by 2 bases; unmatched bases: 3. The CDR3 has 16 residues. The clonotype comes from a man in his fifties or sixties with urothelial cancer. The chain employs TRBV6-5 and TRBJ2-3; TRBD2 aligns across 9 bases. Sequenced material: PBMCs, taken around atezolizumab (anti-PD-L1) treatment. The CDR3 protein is CASSYSTSGFTDTQYF. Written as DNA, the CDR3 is TGTGCCAGCAGTTACTCGACTAGCGGTTTCACAGATACGCAGTATTTT.